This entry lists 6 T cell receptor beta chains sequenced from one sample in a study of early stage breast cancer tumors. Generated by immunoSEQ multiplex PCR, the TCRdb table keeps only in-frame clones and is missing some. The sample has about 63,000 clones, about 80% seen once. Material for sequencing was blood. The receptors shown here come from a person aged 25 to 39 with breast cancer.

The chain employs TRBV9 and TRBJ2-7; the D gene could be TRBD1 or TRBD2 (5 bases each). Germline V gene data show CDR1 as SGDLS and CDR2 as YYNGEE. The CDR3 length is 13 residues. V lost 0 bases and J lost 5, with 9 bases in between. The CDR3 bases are TGTGCCAGCAGCGTAGGGTTGGGGGACGAGCAGTACTTC. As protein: CASSVGLGDEQYF.

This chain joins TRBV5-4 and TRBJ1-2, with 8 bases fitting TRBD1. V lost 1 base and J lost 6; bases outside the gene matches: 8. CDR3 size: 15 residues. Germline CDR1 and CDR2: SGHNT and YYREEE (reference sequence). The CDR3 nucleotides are TGTGCCAGCAGCTTGCCACAGGGGGGAGTGAATGGCTACACCTTC. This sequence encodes CASSLPQGGVNGYTF.

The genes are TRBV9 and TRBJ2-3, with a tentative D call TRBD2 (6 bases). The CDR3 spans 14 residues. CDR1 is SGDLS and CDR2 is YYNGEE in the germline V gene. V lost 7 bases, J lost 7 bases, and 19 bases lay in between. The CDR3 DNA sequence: TGTGCCAGCTCAGGAGGGCCTGGCACTAATACGCAGTATTTT. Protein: CASSGGPGTNTQYF.

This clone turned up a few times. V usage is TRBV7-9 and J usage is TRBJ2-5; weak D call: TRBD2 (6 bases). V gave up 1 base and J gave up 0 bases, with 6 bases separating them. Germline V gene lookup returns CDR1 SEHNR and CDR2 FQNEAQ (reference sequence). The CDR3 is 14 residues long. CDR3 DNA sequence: TGTGCCAGCAGCTTAGGGACTAACCAAGAGACCCAGTACTTC. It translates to CASSLGTNQETQYF.

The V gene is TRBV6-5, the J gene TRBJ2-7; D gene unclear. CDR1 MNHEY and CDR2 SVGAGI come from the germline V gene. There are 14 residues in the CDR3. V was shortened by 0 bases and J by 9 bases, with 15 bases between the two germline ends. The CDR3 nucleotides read TGTGCCAGCAGTTACTCGGGGTCTCCGAGCCGGCAGTACTTC. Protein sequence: CASSYSGSPSRQYF.

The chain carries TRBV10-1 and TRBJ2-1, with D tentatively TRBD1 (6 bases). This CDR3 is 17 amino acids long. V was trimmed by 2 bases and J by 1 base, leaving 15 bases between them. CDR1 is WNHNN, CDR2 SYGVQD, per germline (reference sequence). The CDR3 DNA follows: TGCGCCAGCAGTGAGCCCGCTACAGGGCCTTCCTACAATGAGCAGTTCTTC. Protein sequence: CASSEPATGPSYNEQFF.